The 20 T cell receptor beta chains below were found in one sample sequenced in a study of technical replicates of blood from several donors. TCRdb's copy holds only in-frame clones and misses some; the assay was immunoSEQ multiplex PCR. In the table there are about 88,000 clones, 85% to 95% of which are singletons. Material: T cells isolated from PBMCs. The receptor set was obtained from a human donor in good health.

This chain connects TRBV4-3 to TRBJ2-1; 11 bases agree with TRBD2. Per germline, CDR1 LGHNA and CDR2 YSLEER. CDR3 length: 15 amino acids. Germline trimming cut 6 bases from V and 4 bases from J; bases unmatched to any gene: 5. The CDR3 loop is CASRVAGGVYNEQFF. The CDR3 DNA reads as TGCGCCAGCAGGGTAGCGGGAGGGGTATACAATGAGCAGTTCTTC.

A single count supports this clone. The chain combines TRBV18 with TRBJ2-7; 7 bases align to TRBD1. Germline V gene lookup returns CDR1 KGHSH and CDR2 LQKENI. V dropped 6 bases and J dropped 10; count of bases not matched to a gene: 18. This CDR3 contains 15 residues. Here the CDR3 reads CASSPRQGSPHAQYF. The CDR3 DNA reads TGTGCCAGCTCTCCTAGACAGGGATCGCCCCACGCACAGTACTTC.

The chain combines TRBV6-5 with TRBJ2-7; the D gene is possibly TRBD2 (5 bases). Germline CDR1 and CDR2: MNHEY and SVGAGI. This CDR3 comprises 13 residues. V lost 1 base to trimming and J lost 7 bases, with 11 bases between them. CDR3 sequence (DNA): TGTGCCAGCAGTTACTTGTCTACGGGAGAGCAGTACTTC. Protein product: CASSYLSTGEQYF.

This chain joins TRBV9 and TRBJ1-5; D is uncertain. Trimming shortened V by 1 base and J by 3 bases, and 8 bases separated the two germline ends. Germline CDR1 and CDR2: SGDLS and YYNGEE. The length of the CDR3 is 14 residues. The CDR3 nucleotides read TGTGCCAGCAGCGTAACAGACTACAATCAGCCCCAGCATTTT. It encodes CASSVTDYNQPQHF.

This clone was counted a few times. The chain's CDR3 is CASRDRDGYTF. The CDR3 coding sequence is TGTGCCAGCAGGGACAGGGATGGCTACACCTTC. V gene TRBV2 combines with J gene TRBJ1-2, with 8 positions matching TRBD1. Germline V gives CDR1 SNHLY, CDR2 FYNNEI. The V segment lost 6 bases and the J segment 6 bases; nucleotides outside the gene matches: 0. This CDR3 has 11 residues.

The chain has TRBV7-2 and TRBJ2-7, with 7 bases lining up with TRBD1. The CDR3 covers 15 residues. Germline CDR1 reads SGHTA; CDR2 reads FQGNSA. V lost 5 bases to trimming and J lost 3 bases; unmatched junction nucleotides: 10. The CDR3 sequence: CASSLSPGQNYEQYF. DNA of the CDR3: TGTGCCAGCAGCCTCAGCCCGGGACAGAACTACGAGCAGTACTTC.

This chain uses TRBV5-1 with TRBJ2-7; the D gene is possibly TRBD2 (6 bases). V was trimmed by 4 bases and J by 3 bases, leaving 14 bases between them. CDR3 size: 14 residues. Germline values: CDR1 SGHRS, CDR2 YFSETQ. The CDR3 DNA sequence: TGCGCCAGCAGCGAGGGACTCCGTGGCTACGAGCAGTACTTC. Translating it yields CASSEGLRGYEQYF. Full variable domain (missing parts from reference TRBV5-1 and TRBJ2-7): KAGVTQTPRYLIKTRGQQVTLSCSPISGHRSVSWYQQTPGQGLQFLFEYFSETQRNKGNFPGRFSGRQFSNSRSEMNVSTLELGDSALYLCASSEGLRGYEQYFGPGTRLTVT.

This clone was detected once. The chain links TRBV7-2 to TRBJ2-7, with D possibly being TRBD2 (5 bases). The CDR3 runs 15 residues. Germline V gives CDR1 SGHTA, CDR2 FQGNSA. Trimming removed 5 bases at V and 0 bases at J, with 14 bases between. CDR3 loop: CASSPTSSPSYEQYF. The CDR3 nucleotides read TGTGCCAGCAGCCCCACTAGTTCCCCCTCCTACGAGCAGTACTTC.

The CDR3 loop reads CASSPHSGNTIYF. In nucleotides, the CDR3 is TGTGCCAGCAGCCCCCACTCTGGAAACACCATATATTTT. The rearrangement joins TRBV5-8 to TRBJ1-3, with D hard to call. Per germline, CDR1 SGHTS and CDR2 YDEGEE. The CDR3 sequence is 13 residues long. V lost 4 bases, J lost 0 bases, and 5 bases lay in between. The full variable domain, in which reference TRBV5-8 and TRBJ1-3 provide the parts outside the CDR3, is EAGVTQSPTHLIKTRGQQATLRCSPISGHTSVYWYQQALGLGLQFLLWYDEGEERNRGNFPPRFSGRQFPNYSSELNVNALELEDSALYLCASSPHSGNTIYFGEGSWLTVV.

The rearrangement joins TRBV2 to TRBJ2-1; D gene uncertain. This CDR3 is 9 amino acids long. The ends were cut back, 6 bases at V and 10 bases at J, with 4 bases in the middle. Germline V gives CDR1 SNHLY, CDR2 FYNNEI. CDR3 bases: TGTGCCAGCAGCCGGGAGCAGTTCTTC. Its translation: CASSREQFF.

The J gene is TRBJ1-1, the V gene TRBV5-6; a possible D gene is TRBD1 (5 bases). The CDR3 consists of 15 residues. V lost 0 bases to trimming and J lost 5 bases, with 14 bases between them. CDR1 SGHDT and CDR2 YYEEEE come from the germline V gene. CDR3 bases: TGTGCCAGCAGCTTGGGTCCGGGAGGGGTGACTGAAGCTTTCTTT. Its translation is CASSLGPGGVTEAFF.

This clone was seen only once. The chain employs TRBV7-8 and TRBJ2-7; 8 nucleotides match TRBD1. The CDR3 totals 16 residues. Germline trimming cut 4 bases from V and 6 bases from J; bases unmatched to any gene: 14. Per the germline V gene, CDR1 is SGHVS and CDR2 is FQNEAQ. Here the CDR3 DNA reads TGTGCCAGCAGCTCTTGGACAGGGTCAAATGGGCGCGAGCAGTACTTC. Translation gives CASSSWTGSNGREQYF.

The J gene is TRBJ2-7, the V gene TRBV2, with D maybe TRBD1 (5 bases). The CDR3 covers 12 residues. Germline V gives CDR1 SNHLY, CDR2 FYNNEI. Trimming pared 3 bases from V and 2 bases from J, leaving 5 bases between. The CDR3, as DNA: TGTGCCAGCAGTGACAGGGCCTACGAGCAGTACTTC. Its protein is CASSDRAYEQYF.

In its sample, this clone was seen once. The chain links TRBV6-5 to TRBJ1-2; D is possibly TRBD1 (6 bases). The CDR3 spans 16 residues. The ends were cut back, 0 bases at V and 6 bases at J, with 17 bases in the middle. Per the germline V gene, CDR1 is MNHEY and CDR2 is SVGAGI. The chain's CDR3 is CASSYSPTGIKDGYTF. The CDR3 DNA reads TGTGCCAGCAGTTACTCGCCGACAGGAATTAAGGATGGCTACACCTTC.

This rearrangement joins TRBV6-6 to TRBJ1-5, with D possibly matching TRBD1 (5 bases). The CDR3 covers 14 residues. With 1 base removed from V and 5 bases from J, the gap between germline ends came to 9 bases. The germline gives CDR1 MNHNY, CDR2 SVGAGI (reference sequence). The CDR3 coding sequence is TGTGCCAGCAGTTACTTGGGGCTGGATCAGCCCCAGCATTTT. Translating it yields CASSYLGLDQPQHF.

The gene calls are TRBV5-1 and TRBJ2-1; 9 bases fit TRBD2. From germline, CDR1 is SGHRS and CDR2 YFSETQ. The CDR3 loop spans 14 amino acids. Trimming cost V 6 bases and J 7 bases; bases outside gene matches: 8. CDR3 protein: CASTHSGRENEQFF. In DNA form, the CDR3 reads TGCGCCAGCACCCATAGCGGGAGAGAGAATGAGCAGTTCTTC.

The chain combines TRBV6-5 with TRBJ2-7; TRBD1 agrees at 8 bases. CDR1 is MNHEY and CDR2 is SVGAGI in the germline V gene. The length of the CDR3 is 13 residues. V gave up 8 bases and J gave up 4 bases; unmatched junction bases: 7. CDR3 bases: TGTGCCAGCGCACAGGGGGACGGTTACGAGCAGTACTTC. It specifies CASAQGDGYEQYF.

The V and J genes are TRBV28 and TRBJ2-3, with TRBD2 matching over 10 bases. The CDR3 extends over 15 amino acids. Germline CDR1 is MDHEN and CDR2 is SYDVKM. J gave up 4 bases and V 8 bases, and 9 bases lay outside the gene matches. In nucleotides, the CDR3 is TGTGCCAGCGGGACTAGCGACCCCGGGGCAGATACGCAGTATTTT. As protein: CASGTSDPGADTQYF.

This chain connects TRBV5-1 to TRBJ2-7; D ambiguous. Germline V gene data show CDR1 as SGHRS and CDR2 as YFSETQ. The CDR3 consists of 14 residues. V was trimmed by 2 bases and J by 2 bases, leaving 11 bases between them. This CDR3 reads CASSFLSLAYEQYF. CDR3 DNA sequence: TGCGCCAGCAGCTTTCTGAGCTTGGCCTACGAGCAGTACTTC.

About this clone: A read error may produce the germline difference seen at one junction end. The chain employs TRBV4-1 and TRBJ1-2, with D possibly being TRBD1 (6 bases). Germline lookup yields CDR1 MGHRA and CDR2 YSYEKL. The CDR3 covers 14 residues. Written as DNA, the CDR3 is TGCGCCAGCAACCAAATACAGGGAAACTATGGCTACACCTTC. Translated, it gives CASNQIQGNYGYTF.